Below, 31 T cell receptor beta chains from the same sample are listed, as sequenced in a study of Graves' ophthalmopathy and Graves' hyperthyroidism. Amplification of TCR beta CDR3 regions used RNA transcripts. Scientists carried out first-round RT-PCR using HTBI primers and then a second-round multiplex PCR. TCRdb re-analysed the multiplex PCR reads in MiXCR, keeping a single row per CDR3 protein. In the table there are around 1,000,000 distinct CDR3 sequences, roughly two fifths of which are singletons. What was sequenced was peripheral blood or thyroid tissue (not recorded which). The receptors were sampled from an adult man with Graves' hyperthyroidism.

The chain carries TRBV5-1 and TRBJ2-2; 7 positions agree with TRBD1. The germline V gene has CDR1 SGHRS and CDR2 YFSETQ. The junction had 8 bases not matched to a gene; V was cut back by 4 bases and J by 2 bases. The CDR3 totals 16 residues. The chain's CDR3 is CASSLHGTDNTGELFF. DNA for the CDR3: TGCGCCAGCAGCCTTCATGGGACAGACAACACCGGGGAGCTGTTTTTT.

The chain is built from TRBV9 and TRBJ2-7; 14 nucleotides align to TRBD2. The trim removed 3 bases at V and 5 bases at J, leaving 4 bases unmatched. CDR1 is SGDLS and CDR2 is YYNGEE in the germline V gene. The CDR3 spans 15 residues. The CDR3 DNA reads TGTGCCAGCAGCGGGGGGACTAGCGGGAGCCACGAGCAGTACTTC. It codes for CASSGGTSGSHEQYF.

This clonotype was picked up a small number of times. The V call is TRBV12-3 or TRBV12-4, the J call TRBJ1-3; no definite D call. Trimming left V 7 bases short and J 4 bases short, with 26 bases between. The CDR3 runs 18 residues. The chain's CDR3 is CASTNRGTGFERGNTIYF. The CDR3 coding sequence is TGTGCCAGCACCAACCGAGGTACGGGGTTCGAAAGAGGAAACACCATATATTTT.

This chain connects TRBV29-1 to TRBJ2-5; TRBD2 is a possible D gene (5 bases). CDR1 and CDR2 from the germline V gene are SQVTM and ANQGSEA. The CDR3 contains 12 residues. With 8 bases removed from V and 1 base from J, the gap between germline ends came to 11 bases. The CDR3 loop is CSSEGTQETQYF. In nucleotides, the CDR3 is TGCAGCAGTGAGGGCACCCAAGAGACCCAGTACTTC.

This clonotype has at least ten counts. The chain couples TRBV6-5 to TRBJ1-6; no clear D. The CDR3 is made up of 12 amino acids. V lost 2 bases and J lost 7, with 3 bases in between. Germline CDR1 MNHEY, CDR2 SVGAGI. The CDR3 DNA sequence: TGTGCCAGCAGTTACGCGAATTCACCCCTCCACTTT. Amino acids: CASSYANSPLHF.

This clonotype was found many times. The genes are TRBV11-2 and TRBJ2-6; no clear D. V lost 6 bases, J lost 2 bases, and 14 bases lay in between. This CDR3 comprises 16 residues. Germline CDR1 SGHAT, CDR2 FQNNGV. CDR3 sequence (DNA): TGTGCCAGCAGTACGGCCCGTCTTGCTGGGGCCAACGTCCTGACTTTC. It yields the protein CASSTARLAGANVLTF.

This sequence joins TRBV7-2 and TRBJ2-6; D tentatively reads TRBD1 or TRBD2 (7 bases each). CDR3 size: 16 residues. Deletions cut 5 bases from V and 4 bases from J, with 15 bases between. The V gene's germline CDR1 is SGHTA and CDR2 FQGNSA. The CDR3 is CASSPQGGAGANVLTF. The CDR3 DNA is TGTGCCAGCAGCCCCCAGGGGGGGGCCGGGGCCAACGTCCTGACTTTC.

Ten or more counts support this clonotype. The V gene is TRBV6-5, the J gene TRBJ1-1; no reliable D call. There are 14 residues in the CDR3. Germline CDR1 MNHEY, CDR2 SVGAGI. Trimming took 5 bases from V and 5 from J, leaving 15 bases between them. In nucleotides, the CDR3 is TGTGCCAGCAGTCCCACCTCACCGTCGACTGAAGCTTTCTTT. Protein: CASSPTSPSTEAFF.

The chain carries TRBV18 and TRBJ2-7, with 7 positions matching TRBD2. Germline V gene sequence: CDR1 KGHSH, CDR2 LQKENI. CDR3 length equals 14 residues. Unmatched junction bases numbered 7, after V lost 2 bases and J lost 6 bases. Here the CDR3 reads CASSPRSGGSEQYF. Written as DNA, the CDR3 is TGTGCCAGCTCACCAAGGTCGGGAGGAAGCGAGCAGTACTTC. Using reference TRBV18 and TRBJ2-7 for the parts outside the CDR3, the full variable domain is NAGVMQNPRHLVRRRGQEARLRCSPMKGHSHVYWYRQLPEEGLKFMVYLQKENIIDESGMPKERFSAEFPKEGPSILRIQQVVRGDSAAYFCASSPRSGGSEQYFGPGTRLTVT.

The chain is built from TRBV6-5 and TRBJ1-5; a weak D match, TRBD1 (5 bases). CDR1 is MNHEY and CDR2 is SVGAGI in the germline V gene. The CDR3 is made up of 13 amino acids. The V end lost 10 bases, the J end lost 7 bases, and 17 bases lay between the germline ends. CDR3 nucleotide sequence: TGTGCCATCAGGGCGGGGTATGGGCAGCCCCAGCATTTT. This gives the protein CAIRAGYGQPQHF.

DNA for the CDR3: TGTGCCAGCAGCTCCAGATCCGGGACAGGGGGCACTGAAGCTTTCTTT. It codes for CASSSRSGTGGTEAFF. The chain recombines TRBV11-2 with TRBJ1-1; 11 bases line up with TRBD1. J was trimmed by 4 bases and V by 4 bases; bases with no gene match: 8. The CDR3 runs to 16 residues. CDR1 and CDR2 (germline): SGHAT, FQNNGV.

This clonotype was seen a few times. The chain is built from TRBV2 and TRBJ1-1; D gene uncertain. This CDR3 comprises 15 residues. V dropped 7 bases and J dropped 3 bases, with 18 bases sitting between them. The V gene's germline CDR1 is SNHLY and CDR2 FYNNEI. CDR3 in amino acids: CASNEREQSYTEAFF. The DNA for the CDR3 is TGTGCCAGCAACGAAAGGGAACAGAGTTACACTGAAGCTTTCTTT.

This clonotype was picked up many times. V gene TRBV7-8 combines with J gene TRBJ1-5; D is uncertain. Trimming pared 1 base from V and 1 base from J, leaving 8 bases between. CDR3 length equals 15 residues. Germline V CDR1 and CDR2: SGHVS, FQNEAQ. CDR3 sequence reads: CASSLEEQSNQPQHF. Here the CDR3 DNA reads TGTGCCAGCAGCTTAGAAGAGCAGAGCAATCAGCCCCAGCATTTT.

This clonotype was seen a handful of times. CDR3 region: CASSEWKTEAFF. As DNA, the CDR3 is TGTGCCAGCAGTGAATGGAAGACAGAAGCTTTCTTT. V gene TRBV6-6 combines with J gene TRBJ1-1; D ambiguous. V was pared by 5 bases and J by 8 bases, with 12 bases between. Germline V gives CDR1 MNHNY, CDR2 SVGAGI (reference sequence). The CDR3 runs to 12 residues.

Concerning this clonotype itself: It may be a read error: a sequence one base away is much more abundant. The gene calls are TRBV4-1 and TRBJ2-7; no firm D call. This CDR3 spans 13 amino acids. CDR1 is MGHRA, CDR2 YSYEKL, per germline. The CDR3 bases are TGCGCCGGCAGCCAAGTGTCCAGGAGCGAGCAGTACTTC. This encodes CAGSQVSRSEQYF.

This rearrangement joins TRBV19 to TRBJ1-5; no clear D gene. This CDR3 spans 13 amino acids. CDR1 and CDR2 from the germline V gene are LNHDA and SQIVND (reference sequence). Trimming took 6 bases from V and 7 from J, leaving 13 bases between them. The CDR3 nucleotides are TGTGCCAGTAGGGTAGGTATTTACCAGCCCCAGCATTTT. Translation: CASRVGIYQPQHF.

V and J are TRBV6-5 and TRBJ2-7, with D possibly TRBD2 on 5 matching bases. The germline V gene has CDR1 MNHEY and CDR2 SVGAGI. The germline V and J ends were trimmed by 8 bases and 2 bases, with 16 bases remaining between them. The CDR3 has 14 amino acids. The DNA of the CDR3 is TGTGCCAGCTCAACGAGGGAACGGGCCTACGAGCAGTACTTC. Amino acids: CASSTRERAYEQYF.

The chain uses TRBV9 and TRBJ2-7, with D unclear. Germline loops: CDR1 SGDLS, CDR2 YYNGEE. V gave up 4 bases and J gave up 5 bases, with 10 bases separating them. This CDR3 has 12 residues. CDR3 region: CASSLAQDEQYF. For the CDR3, the DNA is TGTGCCAGCAGCTTGGCCCAGGACGAGCAGTACTTC.

This clonotype was picked up many times. This chain connects TRBV29-1 to TRBJ1-1, with D possibly being TRBD1 (6 bases). The V end was cut by 6 bases, the J end by 8 bases, with 19 bases between. This CDR3 has 13 residues. Germline CDR1 SQVTM, CDR2 ANQGSEA. CDR3 nucleotide sequence: TGCAGCGTCGGGTGGACAGCTCGCCCAGAAGCTTTCTTT. Translation gives CSVGWTARPEAFF.

This clonotype was seen a few times. The chain recombines TRBV13 with TRBJ2-7; D not resolved. Germline values: CDR1 PRHDT, CDR2 FYEKMQ (reference sequence). V shed 5 bases and J shed 0 bases, with 17 bases lying between them. This CDR3 has 16 residues. The CDR3 bases are TGTGCCAGCAGCCCTCCCCCGGAGACCTTCTCCTACGAGCAGTACTTC. Protein: CASSPPPETFSYEQYF.

This clonotype was observed many times. The gene calls are TRBV29-1 and TRBJ1-1, with TRBD1 matching over 7 bases. The CDR3 extends over 12 amino acids. V dropped 4 bases and J dropped 3; count of bases not matched to a gene: 2. The germline gives CDR1 SQVTM, CDR2 ANQGSEA. In nucleotides, the CDR3 is TGCAGCGTTGTAGGGGGCGACACTGAAGCTTTCTTT. Its translation: CSVVGGDTEAFF.

This chain joins TRBV7-9 and TRBJ2-5; D unresolved. The CDR3 consists of 15 residues. With 5 bases removed from V and 11 bases from J, the gap between germline ends came to 24 bases. Germline V gene data show CDR1 as SEHNR and CDR2 as FQNEAQ (reference sequence). The CDR3 here is CASSPRVDRADQQYF. CDR3 bases: TGTGCCAGCAGCCCTAGAGTAGATAGGGCGGATCAGCAGTACTTC.

V and J are TRBV19 and TRBJ2-7, with unresolved D. CDR3 size: 13 residues. Germline V gene data show CDR1 as LNHDA and CDR2 as SQIVND (reference sequence). V lost 4 bases and J 0 bases, leaving 7 bases between the germline ends. Written as DNA, the CDR3 is TGTGCCAGTAGTACCGACACCTCCTACGAGCAGTACTTC. Its translation is CASSTDTSYEQYF. The full variable domain, its missing parts supplied by reference TRBV19 and TRBJ2-7, is DGGITQSPKYLFRKEGQNVTLSCEQNLNHDAMYWYRQDPGQGLRLIYYSQIVNDFQKGDIAEGYSVSREKKESFPLTVTSAQKNPTAFYLCASSTDTSYEQYFGPGTRLTVT.

The rearrangement links TRBV3-1 to TRBJ1-2; D is possibly TRBD1 (6 bases). The CDR3 loop spans 14 amino acids. Germline values: CDR1 LGHDT, CDR2 YNNKEL (reference sequence). The V gene lost 0 bases and the J gene lost 4 bases, with 9 bases spanning the gap. This CDR3 reads CASSQDNRAYGYTF. The CDR3 nucleotides are TGTGCCAGCAGCCAAGACAACAGGGCCTATGGCTACACCTTC.

The chain has TRBV10-3 and TRBJ1-1; D is unresolved. Germline CDR1 is ENHRY and CDR2 is SYGVKD. Between the trimmed V and J ends, which lost 6 bases and 1 base, there was a span of 15 bases. The CDR3 spans 15 residues. CDR3 loop: CAISPGVTRNTEAFF. The CDR3, as DNA: TGTGCCATCAGCCCCGGGGTGACGAGGAACACTGAAGCTTTCTTT.

This clonotype was counted only a few times. V and J are TRBV11-1 and TRBJ1-5; 8 bases are a match to TRBD1. CDR3 size: 18 residues. V shed 5 bases and J 2 bases; nucleotides not matched to a gene: 14. From germline, CDR1 is SGHAT and CDR2 FQDESV (reference sequence). CDR3 DNA: TGTGCCAGCAGCGTTATAGACAGGGGACGGTTGGGCAATCAGCCCCAGCATTTT. Protein product: CASSVIDRGRLGNQPQHF.

This clonotype appeared a single time. The chain couples TRBV29-1 to TRBJ1-2, with D possibly TRBD1 on 5 matching bases. Germline V gene lookup returns CDR1 SQVTM and CDR2 ANQGSEA. The CDR3 is 11 amino acids. V lost 3 bases, J lost 6 bases, and 8 bases lay in between. The CDR3: CSVDGGDGYTF. The DNA of the CDR3 is TGCAGCGTTGATGGGGGGGATGGCTACACCTTC.

This clonotype was counted a single time. Germline is not matched at one junction end, which may reflect a read error. The chain links TRBV25-1 to TRBJ1-5, with D unresolved. The CDR3 runs 16 residues. Germline V gene data show CDR1 as MGHDK and CDR2 as SYGVNS. CDR3 sequence reads: CACSAEDSQGNQPQHF. CDR3 sequence (DNA): TGTGCCTGCAGTGCTGAGGACTCCCAGGGCAATCAGCCCCAGCATTTT. The whole variable domain, remainder taken from reference TRBV25-1 and TRBJ1-5, is EADIYQTPRYLVIGTGKKITLECSQTMGHDKMYWYQQDPGMELHLIHYSYGVNSTEKGDLSSESTVSRIRTEHFPLTLESARPSHTSQYLCACSAEDSQGNQPQHFGDGTRLSIL.

The gene calls are TRBV20-1 and TRBJ2-5; 7 bases match TRBD1. V trimming: 7 bases; J trimming: 9 bases; junction bases outside the gene matches: 5. Per germline, CDR1 DFQATT and CDR2 SNEGSKA (reference sequence). This CDR3 region has 10 residues. CDR3 in amino acids: CSGSGTAQYF. DNA for the CDR3: TGCAGTGGATCAGGGACAGCCCAGTACTTC.

The chain joins TRBV20-1 to TRBJ2-7; 8 bases map to TRBD1. There are 11 residues in the CDR3. Germline values: CDR1 DFQATT, CDR2 SNEGSKA (reference sequence). Written as DNA, the CDR3 is TGCAGACCGGGACAGGTCTACGAGCAGTACTTC. It codes for CRPGQVYEQYF.

This clonotype was counted ten times or more. The chain combines TRBV2 with TRBJ2-7; D uncertain. Germline V gene lookup returns CDR1 SNHLY and CDR2 FYNNEI. With 6 bases removed from V and 0 bases from J, the gap between germline ends came to 12 bases. The CDR3 has 14 residues. The CDR3 DNA reads as TGTGCCAGCAGCCCCGAGGTCAACTCCTACGAGCAGTACTTC. Encoded protein: CASSPEVNSYEQYF. The full variable domain, its missing parts supplied by reference TRBV2 and TRBJ2-7, is EPEVTQTPSHQVTQMGQEVILRCVPISNHLYFYWYRQILGQKVEFLVSFYNNEISEKSEIFDDQFSVERPDGSNFTLKIRSTKLEDSAMYFCASSPEVNSYEQYFGPGTRLTVT.